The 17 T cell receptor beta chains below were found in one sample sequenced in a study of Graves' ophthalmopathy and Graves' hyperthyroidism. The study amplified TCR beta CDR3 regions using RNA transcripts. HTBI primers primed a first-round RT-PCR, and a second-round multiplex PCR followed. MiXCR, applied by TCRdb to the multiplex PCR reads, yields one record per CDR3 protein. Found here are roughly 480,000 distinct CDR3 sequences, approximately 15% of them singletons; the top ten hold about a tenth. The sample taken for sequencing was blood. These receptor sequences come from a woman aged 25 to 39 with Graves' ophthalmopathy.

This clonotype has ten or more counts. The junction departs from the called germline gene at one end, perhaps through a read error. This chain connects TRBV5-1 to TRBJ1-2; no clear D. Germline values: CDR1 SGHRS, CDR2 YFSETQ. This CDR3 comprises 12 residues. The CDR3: CASSVTGGGYTF. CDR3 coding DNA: TGTGCCAGCAGTGTAACCGGAGGTGGCTACACCTTC.

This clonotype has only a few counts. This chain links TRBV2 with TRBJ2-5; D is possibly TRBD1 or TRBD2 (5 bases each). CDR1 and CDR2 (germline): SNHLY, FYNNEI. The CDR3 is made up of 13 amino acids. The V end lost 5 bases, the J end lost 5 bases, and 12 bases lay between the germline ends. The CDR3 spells CASSRGLRETQYF. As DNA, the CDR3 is TGTGCCAGCAGTCGGGGCTTGAGGGAGACCCAGTACTTC.

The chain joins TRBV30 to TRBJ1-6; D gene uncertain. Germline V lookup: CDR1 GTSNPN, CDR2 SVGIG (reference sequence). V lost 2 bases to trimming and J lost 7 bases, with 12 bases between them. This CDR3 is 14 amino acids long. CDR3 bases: TGTGCCTGGAGTCGAGTAAGCCCGAATTCACCCCTCCACTTT. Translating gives CAWSRVSPNSPLHF.

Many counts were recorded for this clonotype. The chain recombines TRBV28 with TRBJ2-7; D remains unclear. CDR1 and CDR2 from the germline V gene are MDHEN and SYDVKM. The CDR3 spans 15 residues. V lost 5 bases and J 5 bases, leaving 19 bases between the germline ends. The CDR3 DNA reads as TGTGCCAGCAGTCCTCCCGGAGTCTGGGTAGACGAGCAGTACTTC. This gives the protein CASSPPGVWVDEQYF.

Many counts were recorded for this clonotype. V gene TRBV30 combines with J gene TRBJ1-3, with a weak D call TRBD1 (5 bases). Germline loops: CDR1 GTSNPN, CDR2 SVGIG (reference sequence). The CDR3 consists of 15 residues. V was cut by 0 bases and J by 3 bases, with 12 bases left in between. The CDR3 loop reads CAWSVRREFGNTIYF. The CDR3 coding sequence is TGTGCCTGGAGTGTCCGCAGGGAATTTGGAAACACCATATATTTT.

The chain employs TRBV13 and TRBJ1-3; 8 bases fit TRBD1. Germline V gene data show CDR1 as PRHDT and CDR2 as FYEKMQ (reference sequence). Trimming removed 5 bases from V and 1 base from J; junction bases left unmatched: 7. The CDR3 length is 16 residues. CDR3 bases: TGTGCCAGCAGCGTCGGACAGGGTGGATCTGGAAACACCATATATTTT. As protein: CASSVGQGGSGNTIYF. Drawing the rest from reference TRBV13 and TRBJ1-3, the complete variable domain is AAGVIQSPRHLIKEKRETATLKCYPIPRHDTVYWYQQGPGQDPQFLISFYEKMQSDKGSIPDRFSAQQFSDYHSELNMSSLELGDSALYFCASSVGQGGSGNTIYFGEGSWLTVV.

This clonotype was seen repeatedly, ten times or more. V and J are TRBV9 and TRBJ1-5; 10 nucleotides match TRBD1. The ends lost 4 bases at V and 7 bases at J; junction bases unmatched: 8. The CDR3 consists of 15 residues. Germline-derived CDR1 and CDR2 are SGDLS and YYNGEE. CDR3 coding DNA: TGTGCCAGCAGCCTAGGGGGGACAGGGGAACAGCCCCAGCATTTT. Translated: CASSLGGTGEQPQHF.

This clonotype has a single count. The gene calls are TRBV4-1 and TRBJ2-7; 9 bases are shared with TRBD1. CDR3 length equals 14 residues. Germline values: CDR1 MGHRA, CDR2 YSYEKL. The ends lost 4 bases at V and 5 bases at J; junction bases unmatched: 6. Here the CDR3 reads CASSRGTGRNEQYF. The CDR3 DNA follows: TGCGCCAGCAGCCGTGGGACAGGGCGAAACGAGCAGTACTTC.

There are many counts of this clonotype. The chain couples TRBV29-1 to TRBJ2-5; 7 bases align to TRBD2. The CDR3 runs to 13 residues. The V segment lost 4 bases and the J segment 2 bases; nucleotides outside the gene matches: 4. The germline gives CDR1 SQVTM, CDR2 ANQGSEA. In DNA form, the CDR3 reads TGCAGCGTTGCGGGGGGACCGCAAGAGACCCAGTACTTC. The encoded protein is CSVAGGPQETQYF.

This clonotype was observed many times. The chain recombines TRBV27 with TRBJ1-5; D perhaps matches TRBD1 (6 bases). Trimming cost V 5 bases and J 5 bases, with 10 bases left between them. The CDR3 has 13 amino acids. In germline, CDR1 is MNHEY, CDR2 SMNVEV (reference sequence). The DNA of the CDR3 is TGTGCCAGCAGTAGGACAGAGCATCAGCCCCAGCATTTT. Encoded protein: CASSRTEHQPQHF.

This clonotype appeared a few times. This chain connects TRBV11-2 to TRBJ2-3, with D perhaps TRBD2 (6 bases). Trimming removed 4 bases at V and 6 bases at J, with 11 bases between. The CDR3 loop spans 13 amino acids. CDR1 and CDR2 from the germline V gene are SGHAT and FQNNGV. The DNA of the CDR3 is TGTGCCAGCAGCTCGAACCTAGCGGATACGCAGTATTTT. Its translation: CASSSNLADTQYF.

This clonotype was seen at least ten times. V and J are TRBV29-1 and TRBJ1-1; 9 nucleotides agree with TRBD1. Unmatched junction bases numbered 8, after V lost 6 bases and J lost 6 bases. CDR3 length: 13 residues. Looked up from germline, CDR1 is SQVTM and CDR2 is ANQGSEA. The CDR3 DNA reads TGCAGCGTGAGGACAGGGGAGTTTGCTGAAGCTTTCTTT. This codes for CSVRTGEFAEAFF.

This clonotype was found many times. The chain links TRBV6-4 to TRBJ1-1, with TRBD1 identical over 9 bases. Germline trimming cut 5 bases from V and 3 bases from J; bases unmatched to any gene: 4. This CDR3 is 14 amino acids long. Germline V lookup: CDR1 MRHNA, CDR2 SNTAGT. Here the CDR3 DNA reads TGTGCCAGCAGTAAACAGGGGGCGGACACTGAAGCTTTCTTT. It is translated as CASSKQGADTEAFF.

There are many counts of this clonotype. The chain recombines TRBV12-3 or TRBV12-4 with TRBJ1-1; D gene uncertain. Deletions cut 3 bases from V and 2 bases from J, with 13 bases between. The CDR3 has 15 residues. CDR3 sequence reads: CASSFRPTGNTEAFF. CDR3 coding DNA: TGTGCCAGCAGTTTTCGACCGACCGGTAACACTGAAGCTTTCTTT.

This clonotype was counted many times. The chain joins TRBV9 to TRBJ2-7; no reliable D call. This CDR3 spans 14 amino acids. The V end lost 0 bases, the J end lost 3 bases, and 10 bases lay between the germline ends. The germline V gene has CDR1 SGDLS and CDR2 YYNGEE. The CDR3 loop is CASSVGQSDYEQYF. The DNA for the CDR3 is TGTGCCAGCAGCGTAGGTCAATCGGACTACGAGCAGTACTTC.

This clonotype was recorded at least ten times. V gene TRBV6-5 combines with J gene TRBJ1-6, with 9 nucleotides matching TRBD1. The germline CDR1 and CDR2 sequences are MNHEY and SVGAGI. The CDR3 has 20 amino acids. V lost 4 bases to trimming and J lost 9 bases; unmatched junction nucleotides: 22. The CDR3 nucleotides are TGTGCCAGCAGTTCGGTCTCCGGGACAGGGAAAAATCCCGTTATTTCACCCCTCCACTTT. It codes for CASSSVSGTGKNPVISPLHF.

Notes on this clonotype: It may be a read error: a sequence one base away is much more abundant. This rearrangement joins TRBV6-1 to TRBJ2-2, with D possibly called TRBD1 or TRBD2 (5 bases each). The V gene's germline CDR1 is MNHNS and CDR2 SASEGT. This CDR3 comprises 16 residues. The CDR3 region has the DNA TGTGCCAGCAGTGCCGAGGGCAACAGGAACACCGGGGAGCTGTGTTTT. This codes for CASSAEGNRNTGELCF.